This T cell receptor (beta chain) derives from a study of shared T cell receptors in the human thymus (dated by TCRdb to about 2021). Concerning the study at large: The study examined how self-reactive, shared T-cell receptor alpha chains are generated in the human thymus.

Receptor amplification or capture employed the immunoSEQ multiplex PCR assay. This is the immuneACCESS table as TCRdb keeps it, with only in-frame sequences that have V and J called. A part of the clones is gone; compared with another copy, unresolved V genes explain less than half, and the rest is unexplained. The table for this sample lists hundreds of thousands of clones; approximately 80% of them were counted only once. The top ten hold more than 0.01% of the sample. Sequences SGHAT (CDR1) and FQNNGV (CDR2) are obtained from the germline V gene. CDR3 length: 13 amino acids, cysteine to phenylalanine. CDR3 DNA only is kept here, 39 bases in frame from base 1. V lost 3 bases and J lost 4 bases; the stretch between them is 9 bases long. A note on this clone: The specificity of this receptor is unknown. Base qualities are missing; no much larger clone stands one base away.

These sequences were also reported in another study, on human thymus T cells. As noted in the second study: Immunologically healthy infants undergoing open corrective cardiac surgery for congenital heart defects in Finland were used as donors. Thymus tissue was collected as surgical resects that were removed during corrective cardiac surgery. Both the thymic and the peripheral blood repertoires appeared to show biased V and J gene segment usage. According to the related research, thymic TCR repertoires were highly overlapping among unrelated individuals. The study described the TCR alpha and beta repertoires in roughly 8 infant thymus samples and a few matching peripheral blood samples. Donor ages ranging from roughly 6 to 244 days were recorded, and a handful of male and a couple of female infants were included in the cohort. Thymocytes were mechanically released from the tissue and were stored as pellets of roughly 9-31 million cells at -70 degrees C. A QIAsymphony instrument was used to extract genomic DNA from the frozen cell pellets. The immunoSEQ multiplex PCR assay was used to amplify the TCRB and TCRAD loci from a standardized quantity of quality-controlled genomic DNA. The amplicons spanned the V(D)J region and were long enough to cover the CDR3 and allow V and J genes to be identified. The amplicons were sequenced on an Illumina platform via the commercial immunoSEQ service. Primer bias and sequencing errors were corrected as previously described, and TCRAD and TCRB definitions were based on the IMGT database. immunoSEQ Analyzer 3.0 and VDJTools were used for repertoire analysis, which covered basic statistics, V/J segment usage, diversity estimates, rarefaction and pairwise overlap. Diversity was estimated using the Chao1, ChaoE, Efron-Thisted, Shannon and inverse Simpson indices, and was also estimated on datasets down-sampled to the size of the smallest sample. For repertoire overlap, CDR3 nucleotide sequence, V gene and J gene had to match strictly, and clustering was done by Jaccard-based multidimensional scaling. On average, thymus samples yielded 800,000 or so unique TCRB clonotypes, whereas blood samples yielded 75,000 to 95,000.

The specimen was thymocytes. The chain employs TRBV11-2 and TRBJ2-5; the D gene is perhaps TRBD1, from 5 matching bases. The sequence derives from a boy under three years old with a congenital heart defect. Donor details come from another sample of the same person, matched by shared clones. The CDR3 amino acid sequence is: CASSLDDRETQYF. The nucleotides read TGTGCCAGCAGCTTGGACGACAGAGAGACCCAGTACTTC.